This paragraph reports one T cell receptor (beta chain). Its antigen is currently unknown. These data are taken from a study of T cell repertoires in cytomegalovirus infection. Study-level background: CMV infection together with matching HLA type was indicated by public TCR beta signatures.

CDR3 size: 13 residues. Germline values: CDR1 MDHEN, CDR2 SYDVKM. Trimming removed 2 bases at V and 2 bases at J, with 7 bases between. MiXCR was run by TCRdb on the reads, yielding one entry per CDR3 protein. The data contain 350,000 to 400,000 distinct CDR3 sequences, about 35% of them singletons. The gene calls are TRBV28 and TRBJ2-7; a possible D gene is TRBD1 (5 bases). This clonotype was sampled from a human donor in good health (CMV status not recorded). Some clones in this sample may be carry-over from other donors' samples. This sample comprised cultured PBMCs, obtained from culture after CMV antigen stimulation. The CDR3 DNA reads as TGTGCCAGCAGTTTACAGGGAACCTACGAGCAGTACTTC. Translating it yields CASSLQGTYEQYF.